This TCR beta chain is from a study of blood T cell repertoires in COVID-19. Study at large: Whether acute or convalescent, the COVID-19 samples came from the United States, Italy and Spain.

TCRdb's copy holds only in-frame clones and misses some; the assay was immunoSEQ multiplex PCR. The sample lists some 270,000 clones; 80% to 85% were seen once. Trimming stripped 6 bases from V and 0 bases from J, with 8 bases between. The CDR3 sequence is 13 residues long. CDR1 MDHEN and CDR2 SYDVKM come from the germline V gene. The TCR originated in a man aged 45-65 years who had recovered from COVID-19. The sample taken for sequencing was PBMCs or T cells enriched from blood (not recorded which). The chain couples TRBV28 to TRBJ1-2; D unresolved. CDR3 in DNA: TGTGCCAGCAGGTACAGAACTAACTATGGCTACACCTTC. Protein: CASRYRTNYGYTF.